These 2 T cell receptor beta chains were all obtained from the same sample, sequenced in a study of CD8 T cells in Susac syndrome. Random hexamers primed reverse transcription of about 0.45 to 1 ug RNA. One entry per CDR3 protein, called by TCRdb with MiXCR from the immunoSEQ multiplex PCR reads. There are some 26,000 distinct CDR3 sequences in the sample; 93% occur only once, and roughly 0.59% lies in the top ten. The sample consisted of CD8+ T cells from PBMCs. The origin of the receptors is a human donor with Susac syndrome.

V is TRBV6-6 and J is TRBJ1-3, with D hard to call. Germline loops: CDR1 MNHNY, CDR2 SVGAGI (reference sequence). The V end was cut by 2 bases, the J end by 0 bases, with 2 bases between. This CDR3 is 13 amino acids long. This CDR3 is CASSYNSGNTIYF. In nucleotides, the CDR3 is TGTGCCAGCAGTTACAACTCTGGAAACACCATATATTTT.

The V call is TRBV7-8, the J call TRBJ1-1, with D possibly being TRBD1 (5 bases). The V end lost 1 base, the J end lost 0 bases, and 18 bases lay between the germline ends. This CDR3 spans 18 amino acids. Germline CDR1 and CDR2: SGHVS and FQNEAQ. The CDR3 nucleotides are TGTGCCAGCAGCTTAGTTCCGGGGCGTTCTGGTCTGAACACTGAAGCTTTCTTT. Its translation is CASSLVPGRSGLNTEAFF.